The clone carrying this T cell receptor beta chain appeared a few times. The data were taken from a study of blood T cell repertoires in COVID-19. The overall study: Specimens from acute and convalescent COVID-19 originated in the United States, Italy and Spain. PBMCs, B-cell-depleted T cells, or T cells provided the cDNA or gDNA that made up the material.

The CDR3 length is 12 residues. The germline gives CDR1 SGHNT, CDR2 YENEEA. V lost 7 bases, J lost 0 bases, and 6 bases lay in between. Produced via immunoSEQ multiplex PCR; TCRdb's table is partial and in-frame only. The sample lists 30,000 to 35,000 clones, roughly 78% occurring once. The sequencing sample was made of peripheral blood. The chain couples TRBV11-3 to TRBJ1-2; D gene unclear. The TCR was taken from a man at least 80 years old with active or convalescent COVID-19. The CDR3 here is CASTDTNYGYTF. CDR3 DNA: TGTGCCAGCACCGACACTAACTATGGCTACACCTTC.